The sequence of this T cell receptor beta chain was determined in a study of blood T cells in healthy people across ages. Findings of the study overall: Considered underestimates were the diversity estimates obtained from one million T cells.

Germline V lookup: CDR1 SEHNR, CDR2 FQNEAQ (reference sequence). With V trimmed by 3 bases and J by 5 bases, 4 bases remained unmatched. The CDR3 runs to 14 residues. The use of a sample-barcoded 5' primer and a J-beta primer mix characterized a second PCR of roughly 7 to 11 cycles. Every individual sample yielded 2.5 million or more paired-end reads (each containing CDR3). TCRdb fed the 5' RACE reads into MiXCR, producing one record per CDR3 protein. The sample yields some 780,000 distinct CDR3 sequences, about 56% seen once. As to this clonotype: Its specificity is not known.

The authors extracted at least 6 micrograms of total RNA per sample. The sequence was collected from a middle-aged man in good health. The chain recombines TRBV7-9 with TRBJ2-1, with 7 bases matching TRBD1. Sample: blood. CDR3 sequence reads: CASSFGTVNNEQFF. CDR3 nucleotide sequence: TGTGCCAGCAGCTTTGGGACAGTTAACAATGAGCAGTTCTTC.